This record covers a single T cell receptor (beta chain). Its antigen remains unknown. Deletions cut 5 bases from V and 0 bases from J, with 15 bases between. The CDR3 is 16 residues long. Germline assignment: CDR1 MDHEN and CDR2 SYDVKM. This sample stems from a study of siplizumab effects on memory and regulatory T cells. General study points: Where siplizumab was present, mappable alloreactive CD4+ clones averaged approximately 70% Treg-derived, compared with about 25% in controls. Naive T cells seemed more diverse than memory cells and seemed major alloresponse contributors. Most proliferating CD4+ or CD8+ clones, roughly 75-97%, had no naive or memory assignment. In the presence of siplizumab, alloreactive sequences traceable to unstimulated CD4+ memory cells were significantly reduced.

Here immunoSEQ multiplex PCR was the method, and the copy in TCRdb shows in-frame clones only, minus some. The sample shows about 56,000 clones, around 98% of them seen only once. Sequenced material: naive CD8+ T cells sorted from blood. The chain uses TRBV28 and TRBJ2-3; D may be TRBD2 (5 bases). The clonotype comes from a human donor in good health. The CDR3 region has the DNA TGTGCCAGCAGTGCCCTCTCGGGATCTAGCACAGATACGCAGTATTTT. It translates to CASSALSGSSTDTQYF.